This TCR beta chain was obtained from a study of T cells in Graves' hyperthyroidism and ophthalmopathy. Patients having uncontrolled infection, another autoimmune disease, pregnancy or lactation were not included. The study, taken as a whole, reports: Model output signaled ophthalmopathy a median about 6.3 months ahead of onset.

Researchers amplified the TCR beta CDR3 regions from RNA transcripts. A set of HTBI primers served as the primers for a first-round RT-PCR of the TCR CDR3. TCRdb redid the calling of the multiplex PCR reads with MiXCR, one entry per CDR3 protein. The table records hundreds of thousands of distinct CDR3 sequences, around 15% of them present only once. Germline values: CDR1 MNHNS, CDR2 SASEGT. The V end lost 6 bases, the J end lost 2 bases, and 17 bases lay between the germline ends. CDR3 size: 16 residues. This clonotype was seen a handful of times. Its specificity is unknown. Sequencing was carried out using blood. This TCR was sampled from a woman aged 18 to 35 with Graves' hyperthyroidism. V and J are TRBV6-1 and TRBJ1-3; D is undetermined. DNA for the CDR3: TGTGCCAGCAGAAAGGGAGGGCGCATCACTGGAAACACCATATATTTT. Amino acids: CASRKGGRITGNTIYF.